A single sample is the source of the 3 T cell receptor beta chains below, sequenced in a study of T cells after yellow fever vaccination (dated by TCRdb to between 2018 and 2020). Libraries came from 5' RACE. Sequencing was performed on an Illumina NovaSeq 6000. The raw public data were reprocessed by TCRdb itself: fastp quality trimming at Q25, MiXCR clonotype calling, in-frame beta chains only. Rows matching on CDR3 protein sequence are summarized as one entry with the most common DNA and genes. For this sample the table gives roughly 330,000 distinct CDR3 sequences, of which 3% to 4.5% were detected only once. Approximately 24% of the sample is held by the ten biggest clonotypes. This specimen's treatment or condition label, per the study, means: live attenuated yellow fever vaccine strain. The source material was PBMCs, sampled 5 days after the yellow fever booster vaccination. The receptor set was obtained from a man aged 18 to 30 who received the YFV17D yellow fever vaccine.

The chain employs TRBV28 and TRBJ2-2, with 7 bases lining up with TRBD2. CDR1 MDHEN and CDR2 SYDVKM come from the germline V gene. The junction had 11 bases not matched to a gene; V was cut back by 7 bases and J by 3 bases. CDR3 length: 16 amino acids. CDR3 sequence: CASISLGLADTGELFF. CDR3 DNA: TGTGCCAGCATCAGTTTAGGGCTAGCGGACACCGGGGAGCTGTTTTTT.

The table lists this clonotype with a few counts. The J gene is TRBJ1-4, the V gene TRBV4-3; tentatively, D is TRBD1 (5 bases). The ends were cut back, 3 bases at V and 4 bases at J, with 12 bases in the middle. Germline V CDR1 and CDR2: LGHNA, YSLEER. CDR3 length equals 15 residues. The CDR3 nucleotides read TGCGCCAGCAGCCAGCACCAGACAGATAATGAAAAACTGTTTTTT. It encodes CASSQHQTDNEKLFF.

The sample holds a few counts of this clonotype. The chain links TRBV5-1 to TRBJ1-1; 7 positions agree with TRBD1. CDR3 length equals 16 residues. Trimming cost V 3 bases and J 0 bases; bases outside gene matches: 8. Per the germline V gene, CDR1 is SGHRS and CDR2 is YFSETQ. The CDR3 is CASSWETGHLNTEAFF. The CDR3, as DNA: TGCGCCAGCAGCTGGGAGACAGGGCACCTGAACACTGAAGCTTTCTTT.